This is a list of T cell receptor beta chains from one sample in a study of blood T cell repertoires in COVID-19. The protocol was immunoSEQ multiplex PCR, while the TCRdb copy is restricted to in-frame clones and leaves out a portion. The data show over 110,000 clones, roughly 84% seen once. Specimen: PBMCs or T cells enriched from blood (not recorded which). All receptors derive from a man over 45 in a cohort exposed to, infected with or recovered from COVID-19 (not recorded which). CDR3s include the opening cysteine and the closing phenylalanine or tryptophan. D genes are given only for firm matches. The size of a clone is reported for some rows only, either as once, few or many, or as a class for expanded clones.

CDR3 protein: CAWSAGGGAANYGYTF
CDR3 DNA: TGTGCCTGGAGTGCCGGCGGGGGGGCCGCTAACTATGGCTACACCTTC
V gene: TRBV30
D gene: -
clone size: -
CDR3 length: 16
J gene: TRBJ1-2

CDR3 protein: CASRDRAPFPYEQYF
CDR3 DNA: TGTGCCAGCAGGGACAGGGCGCCCTTCCCCTACGAGCAGTACTTC
V gene: TRBV2
D gene: TRBD1
clone size: -
CDR3 length: 15
J gene: TRBJ2-7

CDR3 protein: CASSQDRGTNTEAFF
CDR3 DNA: TGCGCCAGCAGCCAAGATCGGGGGACGAACACTGAAGCTTTCTTT
V gene: TRBV4-1
D gene: -
clone size: -
CDR3 length: 15
J gene: TRBJ1-1

CDR3 protein: CASSEGQGSYNEQFF
CDR3 DNA: TGTGCCAGCAGTGAGGGACAGGGGTCCTACAATGAGCAGTTCTTC
V gene: TRBV6-1
D gene: TRBD1
clone size: -
CDR3 length: 15
J gene: TRBJ2-1

CDR3 protein: CASSYARGPDSPLHF
CDR3 DNA: TGTGCCAGCAGCTACGCCAGGGGGCCCGATTCACCCCTCCACTTT
V gene: TRBV2
D gene: TRBD1
clone size: -
CDR3 length: 15
J gene: TRBJ1-6

CDR3 protein: CASSYSWDRANSPLHF
CDR3 DNA: TGTGCCAGCTCATATTCGTGGGACAGGGCTAATTCACCCCTCCACTTT
V gene: TRBV18
D gene: TRBD1
clone size: -
CDR3 length: 16
J gene: TRBJ1-6

CDR3 protein: CASSFPSSGSGRIEETQYF
CDR3 DNA: TGTGCCAGCAGTTTTCCGAGTTCCGGCTCTGGGCGCATAGAAGAGACCCAGTACTTC
V gene: TRBV28
D gene: -
clone size: -
CDR3 length: 19
J gene: TRBJ2-5

CDR3 protein: CASSLTFYRDSSGNTIYF
CDR3 DNA: TGTGCCAGCAGTCTCACCTTCTACAGGGACAGCTCTGGAAACACCATATATTTT
V gene: TRBV28
D gene: TRBD1
clone size: -
CDR3 length: 18
J gene: TRBJ1-3

CDR3 protein: CASSPDGGSEQYF
CDR3 DNA: TGTGCCAGTAGTCCGGACGGAGGCTCCGAGCAGTACTTC
V gene: TRBV19
D gene: -
clone size: -
CDR3 length: 13
J gene: TRBJ2-7

CDR3 protein: CASREIQGQYGYTF
CDR3 DNA: TGTGCCAGCAGAGAAATACAGGGGCAGTATGGCTACACCTTC
V gene: TRBV2
D gene: TRBD1
clone size: -
CDR3 length: 14
J gene: TRBJ1-2

CDR3 protein: CASSLYVDSHEQYF
CDR3 DNA: TGTGCCAGCAGCTTGTACGTGGACTCCCACGAGCAGTACTTC
V gene: TRBV5-5
D gene: -
clone size: once
CDR3 length: 14
J gene: TRBJ2-7

CDR3 protein: CASSFYAPTMNEQFF
CDR3 DNA: TGTGCCAGCAGTTTCTACGCGCCTACTATGAATGAGCAGTTCTTC
V gene: TRBV27
D gene: -
clone size: -
CDR3 length: 15
J gene: TRBJ2-1

CDR3 protein: CASSGLAGGRTHEQFF
CDR3 DNA: TGTGCCAGCAGTGGGCTAGCGGGAGGGCGAACCCATGAGCAGTTCTTC
V gene: TRBV27
D gene: TRBD2
clone size: -
CDR3 length: 16
J gene: TRBJ2-1

CDR3 protein: CAITTGGSNNEQFF
CDR3 DNA: TGCGCCATTACGACGGGGGGTTCTAACAATGAGCAGTTCTTC
V gene: TRBV4-3
D gene: TRBD2
clone size: -
CDR3 length: 14
J gene: TRBJ2-1

CDR3 protein: CASSPGTSGHTQYF
CDR3 DNA: TGTGCCAGCAGCCCCGGGACTAGCGGACATACCCAGTACTTC
V gene: TRBV3-1/TRBV3-2
D gene: TRBD2
clone size: -
CDR3 length: 14
J gene: TRBJ2-5

CDR3 protein: CASSTWRGNEKLFF
CDR3 DNA: TGTGCCAGTAGTACATGGAGGGGTAATGAAAAACTGTTTTTT
V gene: TRBV19
D gene: -
clone size: -
CDR3 length: 14
J gene: TRBJ1-4

CDR3 protein: CASSLLGLAGGSTDTQYF
CDR3 DNA: TGTGCCAGCAGTCTCCTCGGACTAGCGGGAGGGTCCACAGATACGCAGTATTTT
V gene: TRBV28
D gene: TRBD2
clone size: -
CDR3 length: 18
J gene: TRBJ2-3

CDR3 protein: CASGQTSHGYTF
CDR3 DNA: TGTGCCAGCGGGCAAACGTCGCATGGCTACACCTTC
V gene: TRBV27
D gene: -
clone size: -
CDR3 length: 12
J gene: TRBJ1-2

CDR3 protein: CSVERLVSGQFF
CDR3 DNA: TGCAGCGTTGAGCGGCTAGTCTCGGGGCAGTTCTTC
V gene: TRBV29-1
D gene: -
clone size: -
CDR3 length: 12
J gene: TRBJ2-1

CDR3 protein: CASSLGQGLTEAFF
CDR3 DNA: TGTGCCAGCAGCCTGGGACAGGGCCTTACTGAAGCTTTCTTT
V gene: TRBV7-9
D gene: TRBD1
clone size: -
CDR3 length: 14
J gene: TRBJ1-1

CDR3 protein: CASSPIRQASDEQFF
CDR3 DNA: TGTGCCAGCTCACCAATTCGACAGGCCTCAGATGAGCAGTTCTTC
V gene: TRBV18
D gene: -
clone size: -
CDR3 length: 15
J gene: TRBJ2-1

CDR3 protein: CASSLAGGVTDTQYF
CDR3 DNA: TGTGCCAGCAGCTTGGCCGGGGGGGTTACAGATACGCAGTATTTT
V gene: TRBV5-4
D gene: TRBD2
clone size: -
CDR3 length: 15
J gene: TRBJ2-3

CDR3 protein: CASSYWQELGGETQYF
CDR3 DNA: TGTGCCAGCAGTTACTGGCAAGAATTGGGGGGAGAGACCCAGTACTTC
V gene: TRBV6-5
D gene: -
clone size: once
CDR3 length: 16
J gene: TRBJ2-5

CDR3 protein: CASSEWASNEKLFF
CDR3 DNA: TGTGCCAGCAGTGAATGGGCAAGTAATGAAAAACTGTTTTTT
V gene: TRBV2
D gene: -
clone size: once
CDR3 length: 14
J gene: TRBJ1-4

CDR3 protein: CASSIIAGEETQYF
CDR3 DNA: TGTGCCAGCAGCATCATAGCGGGAGAAGAGACCCAGTACTTC
V gene: TRBV11-2
D gene: TRBD2
clone size: -
CDR3 length: 14
J gene: TRBJ2-5

CDR3 protein: CASSEKGVRSTDTQYF
CDR3 DNA: TGTGCCAGCAGTGAGAAAGGGGTTCGGTCCACAGATACGCAGTATTTT
V gene: TRBV2
D gene: -
clone size: -
CDR3 length: 16
J gene: TRBJ2-3

CDR3 protein: CALSLTDTQYF
CDR3 DNA: TGTGCTTTGTCTTTAACAGATACGCAGTATTTT
V gene: TRBV7-9
D gene: -
clone size: -
CDR3 length: 11
J gene: TRBJ2-3

CDR3 protein: CASTPGDRVNYGYTF
CDR3 DNA: TGTGCCAGCACCCCGGGGGACAGAGTTAACTATGGCTACACCTTC
V gene: TRBV28
D gene: TRBD1
clone size: -
CDR3 length: 15
J gene: TRBJ1-2